This T cell receptor beta chain stems from a study of T cells in Graves' hyperthyroidism and ophthalmopathy. Across the study: Peripheral blood draws took place at initial diagnosis, ahead of any treatment. Findings and caveats of the study: In blood, most of the thyroid clonotypes expanded above 0.001 were also present.

Note on this clonotype: As yet, its antigen is unknown.

Researchers took RNA transcripts and amplified the TCR beta CDR3 regions from them. HTBI primers were the set used in a first-round RT-PCR of the TCR CDR3. TCRdb reprocessed the multiplex PCR reads with MiXCR, giving one entry per CDR3 protein. The sample holds around 520,000 distinct CDR3 sequences; less than 25% are singletons and the top ten take about 10%. Disease duration was under 3 months in the ophthalmopathy patients, who also had a Clinical Activity Score of at least 3 and a NOSPECS grade of at least 4. Exclusion of a patient resulted from uncontrolled infection, other autoimmune disease, pregnancy or lactation. This CDR3 has 14 residues. V lost 3 bases to trimming and J lost 4 bases; unmatched junction nucleotides: 8. The germline CDR1 and CDR2 sequences are GTSNPN and SVGIG (reference sequence).

This sequence was found in a woman in her 30s with Graves' ophthalmopathy. The gene calls are TRBV30 and TRBJ1-1, with 7 bases that match TRBD1. Material: blood. The CDR3 loop is CAWSPGQASTEAFF. CDR3 coding DNA: TGTGCCTGGAGCCCTGGACAGGCGAGCACTGAAGCTTTCTTT. Looking up the rest from reference TRBV30 and TRBJ1-1 gives the full variable domain: SQTIHQWPATLVQPVGSPLSLECTVEGTSNPNLYWYRQAAGRGLQLLFYSVGIGQISSEVPQNLSASRPQDRQFILSSKKLLLSDSGFYLCAWSPGQASTEAFFGQGTRLTVV.